This T cell receptor beta chain was retrieved from a study of OX40 agonist ivuxolimab in advanced cancers. The overall study: Treatment received earlier with anti-PD-1, anti-PD-L1 or anti-CTLA-4 agents was allowed, and 40% had some.

Method: immunoSEQ multiplex PCR; TCRdb's copy keeps in-frame clones and lacks some. The repertoire holds about 27,000 clones, with over 75% as singletons. Germline V gene data show CDR1 as SGHDT and CDR2 as YYEEEE. V was pared by 6 bases and J by 5 bases, with 21 bases between. There are 15 residues in the CDR3. The chain combines TRBV5-6 with TRBJ2-7; unclear D gene. The receptor comes from an adult with an advanced solid tumor such as melanoma, head and neck, liver or kidney cancer. Here the sequenced sample was CD4+ or CD8+ T cells sorted from blood, taken in a trial of the OX40 agonist ivuxolimab. The DNA for the CDR3 is TGTGCCAGCAAGCAAGAGCAAATGGGATACGACGAGCAGTACTTC. It specifies CASKQEQMGYDEQYF.